Following are 13 T cell receptor beta chains from one sample sequenced in a study of T-cell reconstitution after alpha-beta-depleted transplantation in children. Unique molecular identifiers were incorporated when the TCRbeta library was constructed. TCRdb used MiXCR to reprocess the PCR reads, holding one entry per CDR3 protein. The sample carries some 260,000 distinct CDR3 sequences, more than 20% recorded once. The sample consisted of PBMCs, mostly from graft donor cells, taken 360 days after TCRalphabeta/CD19-depleted stem cell transplant. Source of these receptors: a female patient aged 2 to 10 who had a stem cell transplant for congenital amegakaryocytic thrombocytopenia, so the T cells may come from the graft donor.

This clonotype occurred many times. This rearrangement joins TRBV11-2 to TRBJ2-1; D is unresolved. The ends were cut back, 0 bases at V and 7 bases at J, with 10 bases in the middle. The CDR3 has 14 residues. Germline V CDR1 and CDR2: SGHAT, FQNNGV. CDR3 loop: CASSLDRVENEQFF. The DNA of the CDR3 is TGTGCCAGCAGCTTAGATCGGGTCGAGAATGAGCAGTTCTTC.

This clonotype has a handful of counts. This sequence joins TRBV24-1 and TRBJ2-3; 7 nucleotides line up with TRBD2. The CDR3 contains 17 residues. CDR1 and CDR2 from the germline V gene are KGHDR and SFDVKD. V dropped 7 bases and J dropped 0; count of bases not matched to a gene: 12. The CDR3 sequence: CATSQATLATSTDTQYF. The CDR3, as DNA: TGTGCCACCAGCCAAGCTACACTAGCGACTAGCACAGATACGCAGTATTTT.

The genes are TRBV24-1 and TRBJ2-3; D tentatively fits TRBD1 or TRBD2 (5 bases each). The germline V gene encodes CDR1 KGHDR and CDR2 SFDVKD. Trimming cost V 4 bases and J 6 bases, with 13 bases left between them. This CDR3 has 14 amino acids. The CDR3 DNA reads TGTGCCACCAGTGAGACCCCAGGGAGCGATACGCAGTATTTT. This sequence encodes CATSETPGSDTQYF.

The chain has TRBV6-1 and TRBJ2-1; the D gene is possibly TRBD1 (5 bases). The length of the CDR3 is 14 residues. The V end was cut by 7 bases, the J end by 7 bases, with 17 bases between. The germline gives CDR1 MNHNS, CDR2 SASEGT. The CDR3 spells CASTYTRQRNEQFF. The DNA of the CDR3 is TGTGCCAGCACCTATACGAGACAGCGTAATGAGCAGTTCTTC.

This clonotype has only a few counts. This sequence joins TRBV5-6 and TRBJ2-5; D perhaps matches TRBD2 (6 bases). Germline assignment: CDR1 SGHDT and CDR2 YYEEEE. This CDR3 is 15 amino acids long. Deletions cut 7 bases from V and 4 bases from J, with 20 bases between. This CDR3 is CASCEWGGMGETQYF. In nucleotides, the CDR3 is TGTGCCAGCTGTGAATGGGGCGGGATGGGAGAGACCCAGTACTTC. Using reference TRBV5-6 and TRBJ2-5 for the parts outside the CDR3, the full variable domain is DAGVTQSPTHLIKTRGQQVTLRCSPKSGHDTVSWYQQALGQGPQFIFQYYEEEERQRGNFPDRFSGHQFPNYSSELNVNALLLGDSALYLCASCEWGGMGETQYFGPGTRLLVL.

This clonotype has only a few counts. The rearrangement uses TRBV12-3 or TRBV12-4 and TRBJ2-7; possibly TRBD1 or TRBD2 for D (5 bases each). V was cut by 1 base and J by 9 bases, with 7 bases left in between. CDR3 length: 11 residues. This CDR3 reads CASSLGDRQYF. The CDR3 DNA reads as TGTGCCAGCAGTTTAGGGGACCGGCAGTACTTC.

This clonotype was detected only a few times. J is TRBJ2-5 and V is TRBV29-1; D may be TRBD1 (6 bases). The germline V and J ends were trimmed by 1 base and 4 bases, with 7 bases remaining between them. The CDR3 sequence is 12 residues long. Germline CDR1 is SQVTM and CDR2 is ANQGSEA. The CDR3 loop is CSVEGRGETQYF. As DNA, the CDR3 is TGCAGCGTTGAAGGCAGGGGAGAGACCCAGTACTTC.

This chain uses TRBV28 with TRBJ1-4; 8 nucleotides line up with TRBD1. The junction had 8 bases not matched to a gene; V was cut back by 6 bases and J by 8 bases. The V gene's germline CDR1 is MDHEN and CDR2 SYDVKM. CDR3 size: 14 residues. The CDR3 region is CASRLQGEGEKLFF. In nucleotides, the CDR3 is TGTGCCAGCAGGTTACAGGGGGAAGGGGAAAAACTGTTTTTT.

The table lists this clonotype with a few counts. The chain combines TRBV20-1 with TRBJ2-2; D unclear. Deletions cut 3 bases from V and 1 base from J, with 9 bases between. The CDR3 runs to 14 residues. CDR1 and CDR2 from the germline V gene are DFQATT and SNEGSKA (reference sequence). The DNA for the CDR3 is TGCAGTGCTAGCTTTGATCGGAACACCGGGGAGCTGTTTTTT. It specifies CSASFDRNTGELFF.

The V call is TRBV20-1, the J call TRBJ2-5; possibly TRBD2 for D (6 bases). Trimming took 3 bases from V and 5 from J, leaving 10 bases between them. The germline CDR1 and CDR2 sequences are DFQATT and SNEGSKA (reference sequence). The CDR3 length is 12 residues. The CDR3: CSARTSLETQYF. As DNA, the CDR3 is TGCAGTGCTAGGACTAGTCTGGAGACCCAGTACTTC.

This clonotype was counted ten times or more. The chain has TRBV29-1 and TRBJ2-7; tentative D call: TRBD2 (6 bases). Germline V gives CDR1 SQVTM, CDR2 ANQGSEA. Trimming stripped 4 bases from V and 0 bases from J, with 10 bases between. This CDR3 contains 13 residues. The CDR3 region has the DNA TGCAGCGTTGGGAGGGAAAGCTCCTACGAGCAGTACTTC. Its translation: CSVGRESSYEQYF.

This clonotype was recorded at least ten times. V and J are TRBV12-3 or TRBV12-4 and TRBJ2-5, with D tentatively TRBD1 (6 bases). The CDR3 is made up of 14 amino acids. The V end was cut by 6 bases, the J end by 4 bases, with 15 bases between. CDR3 DNA sequence: TGTGCCAGCAGCCCACCCCCACAGGGAGAGACCCAGTACTTC. Its translation: CASSPPPQGETQYF.

The rearrangement links TRBV29-1 to TRBJ2-2, with 9 nucleotides matching TRBD1. The CDR3 totals 15 residues. J lost 5 bases, V lost 1 base, and 5 bases had no gene match. Per germline, CDR1 SQVTM and CDR2 ANQGSEA. The CDR3 region has the DNA TGCAGCGTTGAAGGGGACAGGGCACAGACCGGGGAGCTGTTTTTT. It is translated as CSVEGDRAQTGELFF.